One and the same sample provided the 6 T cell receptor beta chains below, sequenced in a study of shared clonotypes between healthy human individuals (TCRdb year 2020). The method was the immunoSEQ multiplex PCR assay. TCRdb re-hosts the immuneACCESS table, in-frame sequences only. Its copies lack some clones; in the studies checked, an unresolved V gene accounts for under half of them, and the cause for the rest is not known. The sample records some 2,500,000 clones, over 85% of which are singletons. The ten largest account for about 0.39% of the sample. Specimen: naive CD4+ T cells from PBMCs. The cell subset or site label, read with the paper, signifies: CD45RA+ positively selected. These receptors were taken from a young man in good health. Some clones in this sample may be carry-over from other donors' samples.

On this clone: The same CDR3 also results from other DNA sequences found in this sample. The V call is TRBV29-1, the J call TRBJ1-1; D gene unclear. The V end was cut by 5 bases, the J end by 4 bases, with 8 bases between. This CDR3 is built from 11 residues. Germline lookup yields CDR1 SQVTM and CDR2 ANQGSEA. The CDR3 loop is CSVTRGTEAFF. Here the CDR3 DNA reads TGCAGCGTTACCCGCGGCACTGAAGCTTTCTTT.

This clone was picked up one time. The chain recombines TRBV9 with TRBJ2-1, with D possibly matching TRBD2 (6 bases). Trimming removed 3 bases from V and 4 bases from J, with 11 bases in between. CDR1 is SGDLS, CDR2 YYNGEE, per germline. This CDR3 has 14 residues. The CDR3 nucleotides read TGTGCCAGCAGCGGGGACTCCGGTTACAATGAGCAGTTCTTC. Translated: CASSGDSGYNEQFF.

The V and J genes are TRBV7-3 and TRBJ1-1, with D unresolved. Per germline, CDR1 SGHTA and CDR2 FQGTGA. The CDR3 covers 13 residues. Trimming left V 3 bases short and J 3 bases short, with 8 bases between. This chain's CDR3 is CASSFDGYTEAFF. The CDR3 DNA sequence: TGTGCCAGCAGCTTTGACGGTTACACTGAAGCTTTCTTT.

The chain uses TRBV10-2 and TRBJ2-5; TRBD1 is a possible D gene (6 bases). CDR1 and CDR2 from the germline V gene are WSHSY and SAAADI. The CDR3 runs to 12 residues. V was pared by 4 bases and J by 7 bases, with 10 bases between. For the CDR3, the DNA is TGCGCCAGCAGTGTGCTAGGGGGGACCCAGTACTTC. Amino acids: CASSVLGGTQYF.

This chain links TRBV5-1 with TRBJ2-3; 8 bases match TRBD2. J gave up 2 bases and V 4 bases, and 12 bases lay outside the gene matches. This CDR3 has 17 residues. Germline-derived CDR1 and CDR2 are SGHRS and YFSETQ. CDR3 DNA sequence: TGCGCCAGCAGCCGAATGGGTAGCGGGACGTCCACAGATACGCAGTATTTT. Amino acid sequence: CASSRMGSGTSTDTQYF.

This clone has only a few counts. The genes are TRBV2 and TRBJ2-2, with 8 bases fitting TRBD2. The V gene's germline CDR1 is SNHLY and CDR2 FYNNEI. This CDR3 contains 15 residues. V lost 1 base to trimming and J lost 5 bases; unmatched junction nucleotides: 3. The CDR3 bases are TGTGCCAGCAGTGAAGTACCTAGCGGGACCGGGGAGCTGTTTTTT. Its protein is CASSEVPSGTGELFF.